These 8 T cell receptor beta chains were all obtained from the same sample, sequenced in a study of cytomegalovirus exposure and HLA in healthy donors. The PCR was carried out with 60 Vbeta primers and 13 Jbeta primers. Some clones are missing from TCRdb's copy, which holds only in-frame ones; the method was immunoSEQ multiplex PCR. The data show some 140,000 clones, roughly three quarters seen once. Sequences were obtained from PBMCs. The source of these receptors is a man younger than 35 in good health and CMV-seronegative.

The CDR3 DNA sequence: TGCGCCAGCAGTGACACGGGGTTTAATCAGCCCCAGCATTTT. Encoded protein: CASSDTGFNQPQHF. V usage is TRBV10-2 and J usage is TRBJ1-5; D call uncertain. Per the germline V gene, CDR1 is WSHSY and CDR2 is SAAADI. The CDR3 spans 14 residues. V was pared by 3 bases and J by 4 bases, with 10 bases between.

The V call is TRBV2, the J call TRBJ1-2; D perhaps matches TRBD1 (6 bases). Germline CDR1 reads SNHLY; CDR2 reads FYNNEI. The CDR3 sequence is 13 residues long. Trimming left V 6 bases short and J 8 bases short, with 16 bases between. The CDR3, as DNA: TGTGCCAGCAGGGACAGCGACCTCAGGGGCTACACCTTC. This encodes CASRDSDLRGYTF.

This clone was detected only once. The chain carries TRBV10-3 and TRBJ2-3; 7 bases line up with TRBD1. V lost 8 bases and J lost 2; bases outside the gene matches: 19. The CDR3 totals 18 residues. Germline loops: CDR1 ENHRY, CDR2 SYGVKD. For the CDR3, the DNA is TGTGCCATCGGGGGCCGACCAAGGGACAGAGGATCCACAGATACGCAGTATTTT. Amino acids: CAIGGRPRDRGSTDTQYF.

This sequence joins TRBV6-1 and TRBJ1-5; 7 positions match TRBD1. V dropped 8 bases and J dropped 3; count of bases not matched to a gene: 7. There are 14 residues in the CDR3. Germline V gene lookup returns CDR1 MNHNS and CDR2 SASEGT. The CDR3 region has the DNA TGTGCCAGCGGTAGGACAGGAGACAATCAGCCCCAGCATTTT. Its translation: CASGRTGDNQPQHF.

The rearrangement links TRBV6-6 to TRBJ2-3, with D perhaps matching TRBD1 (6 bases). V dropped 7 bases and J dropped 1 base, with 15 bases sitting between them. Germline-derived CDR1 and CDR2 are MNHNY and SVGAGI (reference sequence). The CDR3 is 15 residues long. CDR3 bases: TGTGCCAGCATGGGGGCGCAAGACGGCACAGATACGCAGTATTTT. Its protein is CASMGAQDGTDTQYF.

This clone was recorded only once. The CDR3 region has the DNA TGTGCCAGCAGCTTAGGACAGGGCATCCCTGGTGGCTACACCTTC. As protein: CASSLGQGIPGGYTF. V usage is TRBV7-9 and J usage is TRBJ1-2, with 7 bases matching TRBD1. V was pared by 1 base and J by 7 bases, with 9 bases of the junction left unmatched. Germline lookup yields CDR1 SEHNR and CDR2 FQNEAQ (reference sequence). CDR3 length: 15 residues.

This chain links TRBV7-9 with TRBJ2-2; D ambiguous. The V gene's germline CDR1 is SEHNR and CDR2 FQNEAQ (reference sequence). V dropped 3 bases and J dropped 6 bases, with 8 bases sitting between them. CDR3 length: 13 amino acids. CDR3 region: CASSFPAAGELFF. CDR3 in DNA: TGTGCCAGCAGCTTCCCGGCGGCCGGGGAGCTGTTTTTT.

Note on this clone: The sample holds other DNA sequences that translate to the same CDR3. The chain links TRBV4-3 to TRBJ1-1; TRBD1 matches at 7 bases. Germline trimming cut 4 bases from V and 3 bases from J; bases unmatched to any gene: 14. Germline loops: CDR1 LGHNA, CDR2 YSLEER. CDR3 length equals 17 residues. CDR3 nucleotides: TGCGCCAGCAGCCTCGCCTTACTTACAGGGGATCACACTGAAGCTTTCTTT. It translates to CASSLALLTGDHTEAFF.